This T cell receptor (beta chain) was identified in a study of T cell repertoires in cytomegalovirus infection (dated 2019 in TCRdb). The study in broad terms: Donor HLA type was relevant to the analysis, as public TCR beta signatures indicated carriage of CMV infection together with the matching HLA type. On the study overall, not on this receptor specifically: In the ex vivo response, HLA-C-restricted CMV-specific TCR beta clonotypes were dominant, and in two of eight donors the single most frequent clonotype came from this HLA-C-restricted group. Cumulative frequency of public TCR beta family members discriminated carriers of CMV infection plus the relevant HLA type in this cohort and an independent roughly 340-donor cohort.

As for this clonotype: Its antigen is unknown. Base qualities are not provided; no much larger clone lies one nucleotide away.

TCRdb lists the instrument as Illumina HiSeq 1500. TCRdb applied fastp at Q25 and MiXCR to the public reads, then kept only in-frame beta chains. Each entry is one CDR3 protein sequence, shown with its most common DNA and genes. The sample table records roughly 320,000 distinct CDR3 sequences; more than 8% of these occur just once. About 3.9% of the sample is held by the ten biggest clonotypes. Trimming takes 4 bases from V and 7 bases from J, and the germline ends sit 7 bases apart. The germline V gene yields MDHEN for CDR1 and SYDVKM for CDR2. CDR3 length: 11 amino acids, cysteine to phenylalanine. The only DNA kept is the CDR3, 33 bases in frame from the first base.

This clonotype was sampled from a human donor in good health (CMV status not recorded). Some clones in this sample may be carry-over from other donors' samples. The chain employs TRBV28 and TRBJ1-2; the D gene cannot be resolved reliably. The sample consisted of PBMCs. The DNA sequence is as follows: TGTGCCAGCAGTTCCCCCCCTGGCTACACCTTC. Its coded protein is CASSSPPGYTF.